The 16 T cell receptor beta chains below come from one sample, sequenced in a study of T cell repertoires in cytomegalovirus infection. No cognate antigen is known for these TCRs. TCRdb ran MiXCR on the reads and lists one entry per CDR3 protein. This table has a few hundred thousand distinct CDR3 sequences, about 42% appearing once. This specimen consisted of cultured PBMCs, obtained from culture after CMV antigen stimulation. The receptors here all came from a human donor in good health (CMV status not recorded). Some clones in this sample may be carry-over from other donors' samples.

Written as DNA, the CDR3 is TGTGCCAGCAGTTACTCGAACCAGGGAGTTGGGGAGACCCAGTACTTC. This encodes CASSYSNQGVGETQYF. This chain connects TRBV6-5 to TRBJ2-5, with D tentatively TRBD1 or TRBD2 (5 bases each). Germline values: CDR1 MNHEY, CDR2 SVGAGI. The CDR3 consists of 16 residues. V was shortened by 0 bases and J by 5 bases, with 16 bases between the two germline ends.

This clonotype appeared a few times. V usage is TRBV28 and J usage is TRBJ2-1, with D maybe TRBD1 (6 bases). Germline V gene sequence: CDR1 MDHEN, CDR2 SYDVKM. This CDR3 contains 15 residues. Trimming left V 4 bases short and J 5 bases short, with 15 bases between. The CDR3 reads CASSSSETGDNEQFF. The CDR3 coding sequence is TGTGCCAGCAGTTCATCTGAGACAGGCGACAATGAGCAGTTCTTC. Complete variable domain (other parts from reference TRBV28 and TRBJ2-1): DVKVTQSSRYLVKRTGEKVFLECVQDMDHENMFWYRQDPGLGLRLIYFSYDVKMKEKGDIPEGYSVSREKKERFSLILESASTNQTSMYLCASSSSETGDNEQFFGPGTRLTVL.

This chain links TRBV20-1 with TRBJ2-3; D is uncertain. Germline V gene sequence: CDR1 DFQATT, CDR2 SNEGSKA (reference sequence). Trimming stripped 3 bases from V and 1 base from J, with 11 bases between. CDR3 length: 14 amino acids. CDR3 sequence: CSASLLVGTDTQYF. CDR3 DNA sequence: TGCAGTGCTAGTCTATTAGTGGGCACAGATACGCAGTATTTT.

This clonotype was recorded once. CDR3 DNA sequence: TGTGCCAGCAGTTACTCGAGCTGGTACTACGAGCAGTACTTC. Protein product: CASSYSSWYYEQYF. V usage is TRBV6-2 or TRBV6-3 and J usage is TRBJ2-7, with D unresolved. The CDR3 contains 14 residues. V was trimmed by 0 bases and J by 3 bases, leaving 9 bases between them. Per the germline V gene, CDR1 is MNHEY and CDR2 is SVGEGT.

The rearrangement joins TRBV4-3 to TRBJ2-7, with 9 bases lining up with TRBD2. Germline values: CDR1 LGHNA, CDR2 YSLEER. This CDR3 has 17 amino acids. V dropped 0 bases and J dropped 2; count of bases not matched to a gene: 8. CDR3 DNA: TGCGCCAGCAGCCAAGATGTCCCGGCTAGCGGGACCTACGAGCAGTACTTC. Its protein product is CASSQDVPASGTYEQYF.

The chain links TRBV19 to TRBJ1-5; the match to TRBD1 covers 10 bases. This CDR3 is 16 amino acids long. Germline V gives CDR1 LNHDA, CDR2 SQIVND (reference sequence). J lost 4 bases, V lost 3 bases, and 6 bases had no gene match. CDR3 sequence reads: CASSIQGGQGNQPQHF. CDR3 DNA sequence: TGTGCCAGTAGTATCCAGGGGGGACAGGGGAATCAGCCCCAGCATTTT.

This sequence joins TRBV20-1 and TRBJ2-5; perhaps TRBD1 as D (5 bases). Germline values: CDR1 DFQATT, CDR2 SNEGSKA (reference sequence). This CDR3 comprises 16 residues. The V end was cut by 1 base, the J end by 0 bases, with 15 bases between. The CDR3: CSARVGAIMYQETQYF. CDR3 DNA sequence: TGCAGTGCTAGAGTAGGGGCGATAATGTACCAAGAGACCCAGTACTTC.

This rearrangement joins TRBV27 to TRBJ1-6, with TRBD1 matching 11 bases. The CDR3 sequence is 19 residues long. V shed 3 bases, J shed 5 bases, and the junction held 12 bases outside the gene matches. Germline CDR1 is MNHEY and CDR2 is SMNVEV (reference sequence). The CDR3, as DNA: TGTGCCAGCAGTTTTTATCCCCCCGGACAGGGGGCTGATAATTCACCCCTCCACTTT. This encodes CASSFYPPGQGADNSPLHF.

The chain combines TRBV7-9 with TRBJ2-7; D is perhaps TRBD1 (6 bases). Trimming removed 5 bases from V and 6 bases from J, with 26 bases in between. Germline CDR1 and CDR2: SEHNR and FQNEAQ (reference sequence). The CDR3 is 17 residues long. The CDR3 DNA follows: TGTGCCAGCAGCCCAACCCTTCGACAGGATGGGGTATCCGAGCAGTACTTC. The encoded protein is CASSPTLRQDGVSEQYF.

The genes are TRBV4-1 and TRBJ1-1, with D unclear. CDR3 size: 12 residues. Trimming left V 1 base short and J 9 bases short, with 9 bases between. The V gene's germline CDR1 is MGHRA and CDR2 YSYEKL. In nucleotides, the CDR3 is TGCGCCAGCAGCCAAGTGTACAGTAAAGCTTTCTTT. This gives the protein CASSQVYSKAFF.

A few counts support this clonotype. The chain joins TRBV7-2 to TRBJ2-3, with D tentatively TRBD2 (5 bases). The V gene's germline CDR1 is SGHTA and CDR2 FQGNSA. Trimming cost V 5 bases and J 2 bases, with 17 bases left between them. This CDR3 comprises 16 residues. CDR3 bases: TGTGCCAGCAGCCAACGGGCTAGCCGCAACACAGATACGCAGTATTTT. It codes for CASSQRASRNTDTQYF.

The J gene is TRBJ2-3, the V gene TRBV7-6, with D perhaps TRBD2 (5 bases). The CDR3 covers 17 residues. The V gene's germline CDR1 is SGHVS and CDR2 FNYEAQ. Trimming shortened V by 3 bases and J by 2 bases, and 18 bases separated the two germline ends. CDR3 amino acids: CASSFPINERDTDTQYF. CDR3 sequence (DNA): TGTGCCAGCAGCTTCCCGATAAATGAGAGGGACACAGATACGCAGTATTTT.

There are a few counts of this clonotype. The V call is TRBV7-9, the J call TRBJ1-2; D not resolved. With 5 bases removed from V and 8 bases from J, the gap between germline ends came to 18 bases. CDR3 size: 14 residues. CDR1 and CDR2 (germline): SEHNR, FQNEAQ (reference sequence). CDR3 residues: CASSIISEGSGYTF. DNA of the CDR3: TGTGCCAGCAGCATCATCTCGGAGGGCAGCGGCTACACCTTC. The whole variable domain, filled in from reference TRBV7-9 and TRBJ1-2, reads DTGVSQNPRHKITKRGQNVTFRCDPISEHNRLYWYRQTLGQGPEFLTYFQNEAQLEKSRLLSDRFSAERPKGSFSTLEIQRTEQGDSAMYLCASSIISEGSGYTFGSGTRLTVV.

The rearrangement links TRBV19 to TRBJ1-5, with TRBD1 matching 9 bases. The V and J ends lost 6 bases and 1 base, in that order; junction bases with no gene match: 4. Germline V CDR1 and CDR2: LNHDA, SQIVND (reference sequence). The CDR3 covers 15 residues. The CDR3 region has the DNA TGTGCCAGTAGAAACAGGGGGCGAAGCAATCAGCCCCAGCATTTT. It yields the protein CASRNRGRSNQPQHF.

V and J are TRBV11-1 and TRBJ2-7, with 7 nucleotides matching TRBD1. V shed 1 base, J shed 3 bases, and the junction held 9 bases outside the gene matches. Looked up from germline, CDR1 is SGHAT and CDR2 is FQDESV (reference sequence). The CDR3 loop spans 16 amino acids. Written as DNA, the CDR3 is TGTGCCAGCAGCTTAGGCCGGGCCAGGGGGATCTACGAGCAGTACTTC. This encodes CASSLGRARGIYEQYF.

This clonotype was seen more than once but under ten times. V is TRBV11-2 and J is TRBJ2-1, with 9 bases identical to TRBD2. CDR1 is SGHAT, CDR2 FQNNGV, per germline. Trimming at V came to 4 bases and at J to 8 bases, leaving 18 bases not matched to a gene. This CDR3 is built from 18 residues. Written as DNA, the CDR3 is TGTGCCAGCAGCTCCCCGGGGACTAGCCAAGGTTGGCGCGATGAGCAGTTCTTC. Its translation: CASSSPGTSQGWRDEQFF. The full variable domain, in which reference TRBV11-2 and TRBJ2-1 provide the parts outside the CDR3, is EAGVAQSPRYKIIEKRQSVAFWCNPISGHATLYWYQQILGQGPKLLIQFQNNGVVDDSQLPKDRFSAERLKGVDSTLKIQPAKLEDSAVYLCASSSPGTSQGWRDEQFFGPGTRLTVL.